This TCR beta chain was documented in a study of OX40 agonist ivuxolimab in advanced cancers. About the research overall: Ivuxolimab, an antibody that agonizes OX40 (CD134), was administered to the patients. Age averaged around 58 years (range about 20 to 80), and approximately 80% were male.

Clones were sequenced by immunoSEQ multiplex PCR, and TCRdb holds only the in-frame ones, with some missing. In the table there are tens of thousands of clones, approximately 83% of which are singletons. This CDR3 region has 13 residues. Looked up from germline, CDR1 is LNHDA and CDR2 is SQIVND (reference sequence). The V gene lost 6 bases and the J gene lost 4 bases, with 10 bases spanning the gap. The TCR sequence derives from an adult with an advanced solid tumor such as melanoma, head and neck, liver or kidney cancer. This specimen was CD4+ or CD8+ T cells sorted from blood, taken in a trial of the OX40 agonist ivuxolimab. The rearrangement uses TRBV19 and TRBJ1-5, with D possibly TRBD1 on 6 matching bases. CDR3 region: CASRGGANQPQHF. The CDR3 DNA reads TGTGCCAGTAGAGGGGGGGCTAATCAGCCCCAGCATTTT. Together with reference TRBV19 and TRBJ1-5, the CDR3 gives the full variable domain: DGGITQSPKYLFRKEGQNVTLSCEQNLNHDAMYWYRQDPGQGLRLIYYSQIVNDFQKGDIAEGYSVSREKKESFPLTVTSAQKNPTAFYLCASRGGANQPQHFGDGTRLSIL.